Below are 7 T cell receptor beta chains sequenced from a single sample in a study of T cell responses to AZD1222 COVID-19 vaccine. Clones were read by immunoSEQ multiplex PCR, and TCRdb kept only the in-frame ones, dropping some. The sample contains around 180,000 clones, 88% of which appear only once. The starting material was peripheral blood, obtained 28 days after the second AZD1222 dose. The receptors derive from an adult who received the AZD1222 COVID-19 vaccine.

The chain carries TRBV5-4 and TRBJ2-5; TRBD1 is a possible D gene (7 bases). Germline assignment: CDR1 SGHNT and CDR2 YYREEE (reference sequence). The CDR3 has 17 amino acids. Trimming removed 1 base from V and 4 bases from J, with 20 bases in between. CDR3 in amino acids: CASSLPEGQRAVETQYF. The DNA of the CDR3 is TGTGCCAGCAGCTTGCCTGAGGGACAGCGGGCCGTAGAGACCCAGTACTTC. Drawing the rest from reference TRBV5-4 and TRBJ2-5, the complete variable domain is ETGVTQSPTHLIKTRGQQVTLRCSSQSGHNTVSWYQQALGQGPQFIFQYYREEENGRGNFPPRFSGLQFPNYSSELNVNALELDDSALYLCASSLPEGQRAVETQYFGPGTRLLVL.

The chain uses TRBV15 and TRBJ2-5; TRBD1 matches 7 bases. Germline V CDR1 and CDR2: LNHNV, YYDKDF (reference sequence). The CDR3 has 16 amino acids. After removal of 3 bases from V and 3 bases from J, the junction contained 10 bases not matched to a gene. CDR3 nucleotides: TGTGCCACCAGCAGGGACTCTGACAGGGTTGAAGAGACCCAGTACTTC. Amino acid sequence: CATSRDSDRVEETQYF.

This clone was seen only once. The J gene is TRBJ2-3, the V gene TRBV28; D is unresolved. This CDR3 is built from 12 residues. The germline gives CDR1 MDHEN, CDR2 SYDVKM. The V end lost 5 bases, the J end lost 5 bases, and 8 bases lay between the germline ends. The CDR3 DNA reads TGTGCCAGCAGTGCCACATTAGATACGCAGTATTTT. As protein: CASSATLDTQYF. The full variable domain, rest sourced from reference TRBV28 and TRBJ2-3, is DVKVTQSSRYLVKRTGEKVFLECVQDMDHENMFWYRQDPGLGLRLIYFSYDVKMKEKGDIPEGYSVSREKKERFSLILESASTNQTSMYLCASSATLDTQYFGPGTRLTVL.

In this sample, this clone turned up a few times. V and J are TRBV7-9 and TRBJ1-2; D remains ambiguous. Looked up from germline, CDR1 is SEHNR and CDR2 is FQNEAQ (reference sequence). This CDR3 has 13 residues. The V gene lost 8 bases and the J gene lost 8 bases, with 18 bases spanning the gap. CDR3 region: CASLDWQAQGYTF. The CDR3 coding sequence is TGTGCCAGCCTGGATTGGCAGGCGCAGGGCTACACCTTC.

The chain links TRBV30 to TRBJ1-6; TRBD1 aligns across 8 bases. Germline values: CDR1 GTSNPN, CDR2 SVGIG (reference sequence). This CDR3 has 15 amino acids. Unmatched junction bases numbered 12, after V lost 4 bases and J lost 10 bases. CDR3 amino acids: CAWTEPRQGQSPLHF. The CDR3 nucleotides are TGTGCCTGGACCGAACCCCGACAGGGGCAATCACCCCTCCACTTT.

The chain joins TRBV6-5 to TRBJ2-7; 9 nucleotides line up with TRBD1. The CDR3 is 13 amino acids. Germline V lookup: CDR1 MNHEY, CDR2 SVGAGI. V dropped 6 bases and J dropped 3; count of bases not matched to a gene: 3. CDR3 nucleotides: TGTGCCAGCAGAAGGGGACAGGGCTACGAGCAGTACTTC. This encodes CASRRGQGYEQYF.

This chain joins TRBV4-3 and TRBJ2-1; D possibly corresponds to TRBD2 (6 bases). This CDR3 is built from 18 residues. CDR1 is LGHNA, CDR2 YSLEER, per germline. Trimming cost V 0 bases and J 5 bases, with 20 bases left between them. The CDR3 sequence: CASSQEHEIGTGDNEQFF. CDR3 sequence (DNA): TGCGCCAGCAGCCAAGAACATGAGATCGGGACGGGAGACAATGAGCAGTTCTTC.